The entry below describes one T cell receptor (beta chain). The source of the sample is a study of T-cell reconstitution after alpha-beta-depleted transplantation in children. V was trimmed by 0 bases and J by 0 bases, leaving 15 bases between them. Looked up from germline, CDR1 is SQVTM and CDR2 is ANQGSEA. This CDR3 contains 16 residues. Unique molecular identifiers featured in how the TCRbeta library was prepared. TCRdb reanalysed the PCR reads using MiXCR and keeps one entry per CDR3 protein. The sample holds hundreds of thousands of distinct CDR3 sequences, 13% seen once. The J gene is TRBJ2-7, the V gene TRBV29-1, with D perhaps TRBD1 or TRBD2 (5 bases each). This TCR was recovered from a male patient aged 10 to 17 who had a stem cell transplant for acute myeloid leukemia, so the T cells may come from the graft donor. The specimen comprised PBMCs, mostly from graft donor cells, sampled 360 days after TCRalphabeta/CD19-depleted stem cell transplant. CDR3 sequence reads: CSVEDSATGLSYEQYF. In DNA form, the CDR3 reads TGCAGCGTTGAAGATTCAGCTACGGGGCTCTCCTACGAGCAGTACTTC.